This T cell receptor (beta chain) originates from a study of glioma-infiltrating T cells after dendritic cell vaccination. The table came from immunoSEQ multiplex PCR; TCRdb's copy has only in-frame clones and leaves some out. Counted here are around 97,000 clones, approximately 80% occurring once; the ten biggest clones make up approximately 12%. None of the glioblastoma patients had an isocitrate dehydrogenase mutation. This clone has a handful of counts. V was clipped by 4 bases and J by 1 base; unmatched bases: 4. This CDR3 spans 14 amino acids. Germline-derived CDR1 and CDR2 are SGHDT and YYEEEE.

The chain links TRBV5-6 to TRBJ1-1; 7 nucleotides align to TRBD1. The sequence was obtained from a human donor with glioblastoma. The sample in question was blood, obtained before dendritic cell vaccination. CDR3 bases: TGTGCCAGCAGCCGGGGACAGACGAACACTGAAGCTTTCTTT. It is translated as CASSRGQTNTEAFF.